The 5 T cell receptor beta chains presented below share a single source sample, sequenced in a study of shared clonotypes between healthy human individuals (TCRdb year 2020). Libraries were prepared through the immunoSEQ multiplex PCR assay. In TCRdb, the immuneACCESS table is reduced to in-frame sequences with V and J assigned. These tables do not hold every clone; where another copy was compared, an unresolved V gene accounts for under half, and the others remain unexplained. The sample table holds around 2.1 million clones, of which approximately 96% were seen once. Clones ranked in the top ten supply less than 0.15% of the sample. Sequencing input: naive CD4+ T cells sorted from blood. This specimen's cell subset or site label, interpreted: CD45RA+ positively selected. The receptor source for this set is a man aged 18 to 35 in good health.

About this clone: The same CDR3 also results from other DNA sequences found in this sample. The chain couples TRBV18 to TRBJ1-1; a weak D match, TRBD1 (6 bases). CDR1 and CDR2 from the germline V gene are KGHSH and LQKENI. The CDR3 length is 13 residues. The germline V and J ends were trimmed by 5 bases and 2 bases, with 9 bases remaining between them. Here the CDR3 DNA reads TGTGCCAGCTCAGGGACACAAAACACTGAAGCTTTCTTT. It is translated as CASSGTQNTEAFF.

This chain links TRBV15 with TRBJ2-7, with D uncertain. This CDR3 has 15 amino acids. The germline V gene has CDR1 LNHNV and CDR2 YYDKDF (reference sequence). V lost 1 base to trimming and J lost 2 bases, with 12 bases between them. CDR3 in DNA: TGTGCCACCAGCAGAGTGTACACGGTTACCTACGAGCAGTACTTC. Its translation is CATSRVYTVTYEQYF.

The rearrangement uses TRBV30 and TRBJ1-3; tentatively, D is TRBD1 (5 bases). V dropped 0 bases and J dropped 2 bases, with 8 bases sitting between them. Germline values: CDR1 GTSNPN, CDR2 SVGIG (reference sequence). This CDR3 comprises 14 residues. For the CDR3, the DNA is TGTGCCTGGAGTGTAAAGGGGACTGGAAACACCATATATTTT. Translated, it gives CAWSVKGTGNTIYF.

CDR3 amino acids: CASSRNRVFSYEQYF. The DNA of the CDR3 is TGTGCCAGCAGTCGAAACAGGGTCTTCTCCTACGAGCAGTACTTC. The V call is TRBV27, the J call TRBJ2-7, with a possible D match to TRBD1 (6 bases). Trimming stripped 5 bases from V and 0 bases from J, with 14 bases between. Germline CDR1 reads MNHEY; CDR2 reads SMNVEV (reference sequence). This CDR3 has 15 residues.

The CDR3 bases are TGTGCCAGCAGTGAAGTTGGGACAGGGGGCGGCACTGAAGCTTTCTTT. Protein product: CASSEVGTGGGTEAFF. The genes are TRBV2 and TRBJ1-1, with 12 positions matching TRBD1. With 1 base clipped from V and 4 bases from J, the junction kept 4 bases outside the gene matches. Germline-derived CDR1 and CDR2 are SNHLY and FYNNEI. The CDR3 covers 16 residues.